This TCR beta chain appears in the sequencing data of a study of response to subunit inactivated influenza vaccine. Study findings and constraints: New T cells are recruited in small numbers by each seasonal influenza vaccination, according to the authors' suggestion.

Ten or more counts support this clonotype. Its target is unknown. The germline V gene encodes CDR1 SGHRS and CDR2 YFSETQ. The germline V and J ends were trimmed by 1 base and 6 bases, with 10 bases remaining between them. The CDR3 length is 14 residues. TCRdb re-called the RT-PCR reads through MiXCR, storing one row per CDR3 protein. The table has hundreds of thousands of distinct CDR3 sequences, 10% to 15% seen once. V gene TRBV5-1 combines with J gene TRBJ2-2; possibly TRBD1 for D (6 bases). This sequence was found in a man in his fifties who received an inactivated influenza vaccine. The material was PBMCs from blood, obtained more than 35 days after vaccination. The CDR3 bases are TGCGCCAGCAGCTTGCACAGGGAGTCCGGGGAGCTGTTTTTT. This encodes CASSLHRESGELFF.